This TCR beta chain was sequenced in a study of blood T cells in healthy people across ages. Study information: About one barcoded beta molecule was captured per two T cells (by template switching).

Unmatched junction bases numbered 1, after V lost 3 bases and J lost 6 bases. Germline CDR1 reads SGHTA; CDR2 reads FQGNSA. The CDR3 spans 14 residues. General study points: Across the age range, TCR beta diversity per million T cells fell in a roughly linear way.

Regarding this clonotype: Its antigen is unidentified.

It was with a sample-barcoded 5' primer and a J-beta primer mix that a second PCR of roughly 7 to 12 cycles was run. Every molecule of cDNA carried a tag from a template-switch adaptor with 12 random nucleotides. TCRdb re-derived calls from the 5' RACE reads in MiXCR, one entry per CDR3 protein. The repertoire has 800,000 or so distinct CDR3 sequences, around 25% of them found once; the top ten carry approximately 3.7%. Researchers collected approximately 9.9 milliliters of peripheral blood from every single donor. These same data were also listed under a study on T cells of mothers and their children.

Sequencing was carried out using blood. V gene TRBV7-2 combines with J gene TRBJ2-4; 11 bases align to TRBD2. The clonotype was recovered from a boy between 10 and 17 years old in good health. In DNA, the CDR3 is TGTGCCAGCAGCTTCGGGACTAGCGGAAACATTCAGTACTTC. Amino acids: CASSFGTSGNIQYF.